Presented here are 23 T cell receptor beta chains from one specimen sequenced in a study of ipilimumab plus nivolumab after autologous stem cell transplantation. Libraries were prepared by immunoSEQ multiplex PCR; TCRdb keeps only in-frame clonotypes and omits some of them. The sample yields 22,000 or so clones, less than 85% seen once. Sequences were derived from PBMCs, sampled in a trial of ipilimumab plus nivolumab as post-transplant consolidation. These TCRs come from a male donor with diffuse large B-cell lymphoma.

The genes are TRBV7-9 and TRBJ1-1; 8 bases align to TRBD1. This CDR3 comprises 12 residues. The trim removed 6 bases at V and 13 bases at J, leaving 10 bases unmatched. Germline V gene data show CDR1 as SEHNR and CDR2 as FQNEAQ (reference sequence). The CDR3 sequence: CASRLGDRLVFF. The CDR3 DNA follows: TGTGCCAGCAGGTTGGGGGACAGGTTGGTTTTCTTT.

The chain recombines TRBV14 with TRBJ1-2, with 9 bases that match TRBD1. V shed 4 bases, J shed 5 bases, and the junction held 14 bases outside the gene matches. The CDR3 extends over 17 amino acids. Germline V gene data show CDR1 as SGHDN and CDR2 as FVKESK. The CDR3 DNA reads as TGTGCCAGCAGCCTTCTTTCCGGGACAGGGAAATCTTATGGCTACACCTTC. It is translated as CASSLLSGTGKSYGYTF.

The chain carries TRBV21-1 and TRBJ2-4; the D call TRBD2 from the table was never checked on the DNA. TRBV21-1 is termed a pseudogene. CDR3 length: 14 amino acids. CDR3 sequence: CASPLRVGKNIQYF. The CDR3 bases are TGTGCCAGCCCTCTCCGGGTAGGAAAAAACATTCAGTACTTC.

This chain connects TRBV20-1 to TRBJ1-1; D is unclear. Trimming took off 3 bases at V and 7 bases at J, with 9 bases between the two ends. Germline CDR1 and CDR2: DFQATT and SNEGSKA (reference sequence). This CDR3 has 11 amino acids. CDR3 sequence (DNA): TGCAGTGCTAGTGGGCAGAATGAAGCTTTCTTT. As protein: CSASGQNEAFF.

The CDR3 nucleotides read TGCAGTGCTACAGGGGGGGATGAGCAGTTCTTC. Encoded protein: CSATGGDEQFF. The chain employs TRBV20-1 and TRBJ2-1; possibly TRBD1 or TRBD2 for D (7 bases each). V gave up 4 bases and J gave up 8 bases, with 9 bases separating them. The CDR3 is made up of 11 amino acids. Per the germline V gene, CDR1 is DFQATT and CDR2 is SNEGSKA (reference sequence).

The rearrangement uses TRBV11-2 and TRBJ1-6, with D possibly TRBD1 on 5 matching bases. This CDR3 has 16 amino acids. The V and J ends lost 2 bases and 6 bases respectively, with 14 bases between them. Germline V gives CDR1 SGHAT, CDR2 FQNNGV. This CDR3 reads CASSLPGQVSNSPLHF. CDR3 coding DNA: TGTGCCAGCAGCTTACCAGGGCAAGTAAGTAATTCACCCCTCCACTTT.

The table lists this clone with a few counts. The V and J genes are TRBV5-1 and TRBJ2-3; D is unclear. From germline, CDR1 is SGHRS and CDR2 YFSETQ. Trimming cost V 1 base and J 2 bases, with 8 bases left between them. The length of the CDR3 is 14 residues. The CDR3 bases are TGCGCCAGCAGCTTGTACCTTCACACAGATACGCAGTATTTT. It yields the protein CASSLYLHTDTQYF.

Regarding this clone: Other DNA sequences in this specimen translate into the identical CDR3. This CDR3 reads CASSLTTRGLNTGELFF. The CDR3 region has the DNA TGTGCCAGCAGCTTAACTACTAGGGGGTTGAACACCGGGGAGCTGTTTTTT. The chain joins TRBV7-3 to TRBJ2-2; tentative D call: TRBD1 (6 bases). In germline, CDR1 is SGHTA, CDR2 FQGTGA. CDR3 length: 17 amino acids. V was pared by 0 bases and J by 1 base, with 12 bases between.

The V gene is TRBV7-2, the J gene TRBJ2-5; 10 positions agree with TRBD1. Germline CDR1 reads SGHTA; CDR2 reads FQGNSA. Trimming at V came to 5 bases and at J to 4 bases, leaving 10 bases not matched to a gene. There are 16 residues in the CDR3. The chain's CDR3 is CASSRLDRGTIETQYF. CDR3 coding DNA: TGTGCCAGCAGCCGATTGGACAGGGGGACCATAGAGACCCAGTACTTC.

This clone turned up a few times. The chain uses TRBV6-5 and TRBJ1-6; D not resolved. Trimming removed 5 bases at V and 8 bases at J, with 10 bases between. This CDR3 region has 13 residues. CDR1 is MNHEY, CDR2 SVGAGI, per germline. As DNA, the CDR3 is TGTGCCAGCAGTGCCGCAAGCTATTCACCCCTCCACTTT. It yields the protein CASSAASYSPLHF.

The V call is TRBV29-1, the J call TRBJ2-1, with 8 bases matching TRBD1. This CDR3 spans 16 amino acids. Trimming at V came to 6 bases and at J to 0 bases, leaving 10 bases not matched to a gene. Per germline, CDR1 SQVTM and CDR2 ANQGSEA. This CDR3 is CSVRGGQGYSYNEQFF. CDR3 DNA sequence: TGCAGCGTGCGGGGAGGACAGGGCTACTCCTACAATGAGCAGTTCTTC.

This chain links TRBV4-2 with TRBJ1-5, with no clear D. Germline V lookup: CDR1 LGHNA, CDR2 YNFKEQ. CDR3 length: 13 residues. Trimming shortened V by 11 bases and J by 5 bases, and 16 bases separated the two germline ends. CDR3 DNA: TGTGCCGGGATGCGGGTCCTTTATCAGCCCCAGCATTTT. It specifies CAGMRVLYQPQHF.

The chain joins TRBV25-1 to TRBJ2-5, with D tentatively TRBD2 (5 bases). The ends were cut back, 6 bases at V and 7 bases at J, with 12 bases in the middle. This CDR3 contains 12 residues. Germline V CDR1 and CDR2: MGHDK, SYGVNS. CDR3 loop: CASSNLRGTQYF. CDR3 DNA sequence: TGTGCCAGCAGCAACCTTCGGGGGACCCAGTACTTC.

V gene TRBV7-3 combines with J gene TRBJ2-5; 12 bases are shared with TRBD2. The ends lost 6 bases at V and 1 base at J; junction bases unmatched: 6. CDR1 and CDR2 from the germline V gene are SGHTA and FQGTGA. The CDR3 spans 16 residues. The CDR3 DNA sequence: TGTGCCAGCAGTGAGGGACTAGCGGGCCTCCAAGAGACCCAGTACTTC. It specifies CASSEGLAGLQETQYF.

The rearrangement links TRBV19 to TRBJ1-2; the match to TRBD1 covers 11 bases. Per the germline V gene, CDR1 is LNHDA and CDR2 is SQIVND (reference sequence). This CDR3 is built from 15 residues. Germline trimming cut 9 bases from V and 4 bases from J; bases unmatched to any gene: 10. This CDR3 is CASTFTGQGGYGYTF. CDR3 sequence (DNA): TGTGCCAGCACCTTTACGGGACAGGGGGGCTATGGCTACACCTTC. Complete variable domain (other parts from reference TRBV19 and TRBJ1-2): DGGITQSPKYLFRKEGQNVTLSCEQNLNHDAMYWYRQDPGQGLRLIYYSQIVNDFQKGDIAEGYSVSREKKESFPLTVTSAQKNPTAFYLCASTFTGQGGYGYTFGSGTRLTVV.

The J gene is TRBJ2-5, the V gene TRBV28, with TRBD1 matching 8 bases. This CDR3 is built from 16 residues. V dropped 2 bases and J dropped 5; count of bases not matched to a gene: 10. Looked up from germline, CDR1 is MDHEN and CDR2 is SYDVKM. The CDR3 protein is CASSLVSRGPVETQYF. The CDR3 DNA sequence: TGTGCCAGCAGTTTAGTATCCAGGGGGCCGGTCGAGACCCAGTACTTC.

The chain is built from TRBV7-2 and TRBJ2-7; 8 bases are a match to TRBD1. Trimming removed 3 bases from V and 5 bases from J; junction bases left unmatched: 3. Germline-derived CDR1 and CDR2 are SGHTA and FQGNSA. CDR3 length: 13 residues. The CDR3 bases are TGTGCCAGCAGCTTGGGACAGGAGAACGAGCAGTACTTC. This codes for CASSLGQENEQYF.

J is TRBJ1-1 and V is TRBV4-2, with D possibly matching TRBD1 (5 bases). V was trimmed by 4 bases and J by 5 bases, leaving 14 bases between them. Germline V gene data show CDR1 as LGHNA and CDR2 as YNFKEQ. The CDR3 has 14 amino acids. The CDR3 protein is CASSLQVGGTEAFF. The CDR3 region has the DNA TGTGCCAGCAGCCTCCAGGTGGGGGGGACTGAAGCTTTCTTT.

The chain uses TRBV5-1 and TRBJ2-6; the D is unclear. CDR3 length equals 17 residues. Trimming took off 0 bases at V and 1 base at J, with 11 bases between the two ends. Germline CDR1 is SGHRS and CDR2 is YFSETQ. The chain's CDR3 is CASSLEVGGSGANVLTF. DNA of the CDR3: TGCGCCAGCAGCTTGGAGGTGGGTGGTTCTGGGGCCAACGTCCTGACTTTC. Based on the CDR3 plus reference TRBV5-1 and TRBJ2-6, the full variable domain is KAGVTQTPRYLIKTRGQQVTLSCSPISGHRSVSWYQQTPGQGLQFLFEYFSETQRNKGNFPGRFSGRQFSNSRSEMNVSTLELGDSALYLCASSLEVGGSGANVLTFGAGSRLTVL.

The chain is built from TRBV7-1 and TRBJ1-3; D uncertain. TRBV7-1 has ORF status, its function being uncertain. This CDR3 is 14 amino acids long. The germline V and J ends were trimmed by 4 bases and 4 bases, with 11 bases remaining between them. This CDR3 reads CASSLGPGGNTIYF. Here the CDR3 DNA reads TGTGCCAGCAGCTTAGGGCCGGGAGGAAACACCATATATTTT.

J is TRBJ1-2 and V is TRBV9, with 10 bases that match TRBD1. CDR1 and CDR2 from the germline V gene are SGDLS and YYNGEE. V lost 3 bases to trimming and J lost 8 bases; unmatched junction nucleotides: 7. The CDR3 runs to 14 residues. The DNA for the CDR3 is TGTGCCAGCAGCGAGACAGGGGGCGCGAAGGGCTACACCTTC. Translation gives CASSETGGAKGYTF. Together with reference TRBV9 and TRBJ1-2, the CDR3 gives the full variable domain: DSGVTQTPKHLITATGQRVTLRCSPRSGDLSVYWYQQSLDQGLQFLIQYYNGEERAKGNILERFSAQQFPDLHSELNLSSLELGDSALYFCASSETGGAKGYTFGSGTRLTVV.

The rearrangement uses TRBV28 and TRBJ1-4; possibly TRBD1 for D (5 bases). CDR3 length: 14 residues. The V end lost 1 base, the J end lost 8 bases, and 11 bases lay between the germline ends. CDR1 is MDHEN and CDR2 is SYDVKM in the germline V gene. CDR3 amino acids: CASSLSGVREKLFF. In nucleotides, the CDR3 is TGTGCCAGCAGTTTATCGGGGGTTAGGGAAAAACTGTTTTTT. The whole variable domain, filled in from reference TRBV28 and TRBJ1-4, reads DVKVTQSSRYLVKRTGEKVFLECVQDMDHENMFWYRQDPGLGLRLIYFSYDVKMKEKGDIPEGYSVSREKKERFSLILESASTNQTSMYLCASSLSGVREKLFFGSGTQLSVL.

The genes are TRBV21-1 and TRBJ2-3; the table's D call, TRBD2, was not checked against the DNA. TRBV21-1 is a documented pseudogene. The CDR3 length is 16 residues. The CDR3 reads CASSKKAGESTDTQYF. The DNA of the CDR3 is TGTGCCAGCAGCAAAAAAGCGGGAGAAAGCACAGATACGCAGTATTTT.